A single sample is the source of the 28 T cell receptor beta chains below, sequenced in a study of CD8+CD57+ T cells in acquired aplastic anemia (dated by TCRdb to between 2018 and 2020). Expansion of CD8+CD57+ cells had been shown by flow cytometry in the patients chosen for sequencing. The instrument was an Illumina HiSeq 2000. Genomic DNA served as template for TCR beta VDJ combination and CDR3 sequence profiling. The raw public data were reprocessed by TCRdb itself: fastp quality trimming at Q25, MiXCR clonotype calling, in-frame beta chains only. Identical CDR3 proteins give one entry, which carries the most common genes and DNA. Present in this sample are just over 450,000 distinct CDR3 sequences, roughly a third of which were seen just once. Of the sample, around 0.82% falls within the top ten clones. Sequencing was performed on sorted CD4+, CD8+, or CD8+CD57+ T cells (not recorded which) from PBMCs. The receptors originated from a human donor with aplastic anemia.

In this sample, this clonotype turned up a few times. It may be a read error: a sequence one base away is much more abundant. The chain couples TRBV15 to TRBJ1-4; TRBD1 might be the D (5 bases). Germline values: CDR1 LNHNV, CDR2 YYDKDF (reference sequence). The V end lost 3 bases, the J end lost 1 base, and 12 bases lay between the germline ends. This CDR3 is 16 amino acids long. CDR3 sequence (DNA): TGTGCCACCAGCAGCGATGGGGGAGAAACTAATGAAAAACTGTTTTTT. It is translated as CATSSDGGETNEKLFF.

This clonotype came up a few times. The J gene is TRBJ2-7, the V gene TRBV10-3, with 11 nucleotides matching TRBD1. Unmatched junction bases numbered 15, after V lost 0 bases and J lost 2 bases. Germline V gene sequence: CDR1 ENHRY, CDR2 SYGVKD. This CDR3 spans 20 amino acids. As DNA, the CDR3 is TGTGCCATCAGTGAGTCCTATCCGGGACAGGGGGGTCTTCACACCTACGAGCAGTACTTC. This gives the protein CAISESYPGQGGLHTYEQYF.

This clonotype has ten or more counts. The genes are TRBV7-9 and TRBJ2-1; no definite D call. The V gene's germline CDR1 is SEHNR and CDR2 FQNEAQ (reference sequence). Trimming shortened V by 5 bases and J by 6 bases, and 5 bases separated the two germline ends. The CDR3 sequence is 11 residues long. The CDR3 region is CASSVINEQFF. For the CDR3, the DNA is TGTGCCAGCAGCGTTATCAATGAGCAGTTCTTC.

V gene TRBV4-2 combines with J gene TRBJ2-7, with TRBD1 matching over 8 bases. The V gene's germline CDR1 is LGHNA and CDR2 YNFKEQ. V shed 1 base, J shed 0 bases, and the junction held 5 bases outside the gene matches. This CDR3 is built from 16 residues. The CDR3 DNA reads TGTGCCAGCAGCCAAGGGACAGGGAAGAACTCCTACGAGCAGTACTTC. As protein: CASSQGTGKNSYEQYF.

This clonotype was observed a handful of times. The chain uses TRBV7-3 and TRBJ2-1, with TRBD1 identical over 9 bases. The V gene end was trimmed by 4 bases and the J gene end by 1 base; junction bases not matched to a gene: 2. This CDR3 contains 15 residues. The V gene's germline CDR1 is SGHTA and CDR2 FQGTGA. CDR3 region: CASSSTGGSYNEQFF. In DNA, the CDR3 is TGTGCCAGCAGCTCGACAGGGGGATCCTACAATGAGCAGTTCTTC.

The chain joins TRBV15 to TRBJ2-3; D assignment may be TRBD1 or TRBD2 (5 bases each). The CDR3 is 13 amino acids. Looked up from germline, CDR1 is LNHNV and CDR2 is YYDKDF (reference sequence). Trimming removed 10 bases from V and 9 bases from J, with 20 bases in between. The CDR3 sequence: CASSDGTMLTQYF. CDR3 nucleotide sequence: TGTGCCAGCAGTGATGGGACCATGTTAACGCAGTATTTT. Complete variable domain (other parts from reference TRBV15 and TRBJ2-3): DAMVIQNPRYQVTQFGKPVTLSCSQTLNHNVMYWYQQKSSQAPKLLFHYYDKDFNNEADTPDNFQSRRPNTSFCFLDIRSPGLGDTAMYLCASSDGTMLTQYFGPGTRLTVL.

This clonotype was recorded many times. The chain links TRBV5-1 to TRBJ2-7, with unresolved D. Trimming took 1 base from V and 3 from J, leaving 5 bases between them. This CDR3 is 12 amino acids long. In germline, CDR1 is SGHRS, CDR2 YFSETQ. The CDR3 bases are TGCGCCAGCAGCTTGTCTGTCTACGAGCAGTACTTC. As protein: CASSLSVYEQYF.

This clonotype has only a few counts. The CDR3 loop is CSASDPRETGTGELFF. The CDR3 nucleotides are TGCAGTGCTAGTGACCCGCGGGAGACTGGGACCGGGGAGCTGTTTTTT. This sequence joins TRBV20-1 and TRBJ2-2; 7 positions agree with TRBD2. CDR3 length: 16 residues. V was clipped by 3 bases and J by 5 bases; unmatched bases: 12. Germline V lookup: CDR1 DFQATT, CDR2 SNEGSKA (reference sequence).

This sequence joins TRBV5-4 and TRBJ1-1; unclear D gene. Deletions cut 0 bases from V and 5 bases from J, with 11 bases between. The germline gives CDR1 SGHNT, CDR2 YYREEE (reference sequence). The CDR3 consists of 14 residues. CDR3 residues: CASSLGASGTEAFF. DNA of the CDR3: TGTGCCAGCAGCTTGGGGGCCAGTGGGACTGAAGCTTTCTTT. Complete variable domain (other parts from reference TRBV5-4 and TRBJ1-1): ETGVTQSPTHLIKTRGQQVTLRCSSQSGHNTVSWYQQALGQGPQFIFQYYREEENGRGNFPPRFSGLQFPNYSSELNVNALELDDSALYLCASSLGASGTEAFFGQGTRLTVV.

The rearrangement links TRBV29-1 to TRBJ2-3; TRBD2 agrees at 9 bases. Per the germline V gene, CDR1 is SQVTM and CDR2 is ANQGSEA. This CDR3 contains 15 residues. The ends lost 4 bases at V and 4 bases at J; junction bases unmatched: 9. Here the CDR3 DNA reads TGCAGCGTTGTTATTAGCGGGAGAGGCCCAGATACGCAGTATTTT. Its protein product is CSVVISGRGPDTQYF.

Only a few counts were recorded for this clonotype. The chain employs TRBV24-1 and TRBJ2-7; the match to TRBD1 covers 7 bases. The germline V gene encodes CDR1 KGHDR and CDR2 SFDVKD. CDR3 size: 15 residues. V trimming: 4 bases; J trimming: 3 bases; junction bases outside the gene matches: 8. DNA for the CDR3: TGTGCCACCAGTGACAGCCAGACAGGGATCTACGAGCAGTACTTC. Encoded protein: CATSDSQTGIYEQYF.

The V call is TRBV12-3 or TRBV12-4, the J call TRBJ1-5; a possible D gene is TRBD1 (5 bases). V was shortened by 8 bases and J by 0 bases, with 20 bases between the two germline ends. CDR3 length equals 17 residues. DNA of the CDR3: TGTGCCAGCCTCTTACGGGCGGGGGAGTTTAGCAATCAGCCCCAGCATTTT. Translation gives CASLLRAGEFSNQPQHF.

As concerns this clonotype: Being one base from a much bigger clone, this may be a read error. V gene TRBV19 combines with J gene TRBJ1-1; D is undetermined. Germline values: CDR1 LNHDA, CDR2 SQIVND (reference sequence). This CDR3 comprises 14 residues. CDR3 protein: CAGSIRGDNTEAFF. The DNA of the CDR3 is TGTGCCGGTAGTATAAGAGGAGATAACACTGAAGCTTTCTTT.

With respect to this clonotype: A clone one base away is much larger, so this may be a read error. The gene calls are TRBV20-1 and TRBJ2-7, with D perhaps TRBD1 (5 bases). V was cut by 4 bases and J by 7 bases, with 20 bases left in between. This CDR3 contains 14 residues. Per the germline V gene, CDR1 is DFQATT and CDR2 is SNEGSKA (reference sequence). The CDR3 region is CSAKDLALTVEQYF. The CDR3 DNA reads TGCAGTGCTAAAGATCTCGCACTGACAGTAGAGCAGTACTTC.

This clonotype was counted a few times. A much larger clone lies a single base off, so this may be a read error. The V and J genes are TRBV29-1 and TRBJ1-5, with TRBD1 as a possible D gene (5 bases). Germline CDR1 SQVTM, CDR2 ANQGSEA. Deletions cut 4 bases from V and 7 bases from J, with 11 bases between. The CDR3 extends over 12 amino acids. The CDR3 reads CSVGRAGQPQHF. The CDR3 coding sequence is TGCAGCGTTGGCAGGGCGGGACAGCCCCAGCATTTT.

The V and J genes are TRBV19 and TRBJ2-7, with a tentative D call TRBD2 (5 bases). The V end lost 3 bases, the J end lost 0 bases, and 12 bases lay between the germline ends. Germline CDR1 reads LNHDA; CDR2 reads SQIVND (reference sequence). CDR3 length: 15 amino acids. CDR3 in DNA: TGTGCCAGTAGTATTTTTCCGGGGAGCTCCTACGAGCAGTACTTC. Its protein product is CASSIFPGSSYEQYF.

The chain carries TRBV20-1 and TRBJ2-3; D tentatively reads TRBD1 or TRBD2 (5 bases each). V lost 3 bases to trimming and J lost 4 bases, with 14 bases between them. Germline CDR1 is DFQATT and CDR2 is SNEGSKA (reference sequence). This CDR3 contains 14 residues. CDR3 residues: CSASSIPGPDTQYF. The CDR3 coding sequence is TGCAGTGCTAGTTCTATCCCGGGACCAGATACGCAGTATTTT.

The chain has TRBV30 and TRBJ2-1; TRBD2 aligns across 11 bases. The germline gives CDR1 GTSNPN, CDR2 SVGIG (reference sequence). V lost 3 bases and J lost 5; bases outside the gene matches: 3. This CDR3 region has 14 residues. In DNA, the CDR3 is TGTGCCTGGAGAACTAGCGGGGGAGACAATGAGCAGTTCTTC. Amino acid sequence: CAWRTSGGDNEQFF.

This clonotype was seen only a few times. CDR3 sequence reads: CASSLETGYNEQFF. Written as DNA, the CDR3 is TGTGCCAGCAGCTTAGAAACAGGCTACAATGAGCAGTTCTTC. The chain links TRBV7-9 to TRBJ2-1; D is possibly TRBD1 (5 bases). Germline lookup yields CDR1 SEHNR and CDR2 FQNEAQ (reference sequence). With 1 base removed from V and 3 bases from J, the gap between germline ends came to 7 bases. CDR3 length: 14 amino acids.

The chain links TRBV5-1 to TRBJ2-1, with 7 nucleotides matching TRBD2. This CDR3 comprises 16 residues. The V and J ends lost 5 bases and 7 bases, in that order; junction bases with no gene match: 15. CDR1 is SGHRS and CDR2 is YFSETQ in the germline V gene. This CDR3 reads CASRESGVRSRNEQFF. The CDR3 DNA follows: TGCGCCAGCAGGGAAAGCGGGGTTCGTTCTAGGAATGAGCAGTTCTTC.

This clonotype was detected a few times. The rearrangement joins TRBV9 to TRBJ1-1; unclear D gene. Trimming left V 0 bases short and J 3 bases short, with 12 bases between. The CDR3 spans 15 residues. The germline V gene has CDR1 SGDLS and CDR2 YYNGEE. The CDR3 DNA is TGTGCCAGCAGCGTAGGGGGAGGGCTCGACACTGAAGCTTTCTTT. Translation: CASSVGGGLDTEAFF.

The rearrangement links TRBV19 to TRBJ1-1, with D perhaps TRBD1 (5 bases). From germline, CDR1 is LNHDA and CDR2 SQIVND (reference sequence). The CDR3 has 15 residues. V was clipped by 1 base and J by 11 bases, with 20 bases between them. CDR3 in amino acids: CASSIVSGTANRAFF. The DNA of the CDR3 is TGTGCCAGTAGTATAGTAAGTGGGACCGCCAATCGGGCTTTCTTT.

This clonotype was counted once. The chain joins TRBV29-1 to TRBJ2-7, with TRBD1 matching over 10 bases. V dropped 3 bases and J dropped 9; count of bases not matched to a gene: 5. The CDR3 runs 12 residues. Looked up from germline, CDR1 is SQVTM and CDR2 is ANQGSEA. DNA for the CDR3: TGCAGCGTTGAGGACAGGGGGTCTGGGCAGTACTTC. This gives the protein CSVEDRGSGQYF.

In regard to this clonotype: Possible read error: a much larger clone is one base away. Since the CDR3 does not end with the conserved phenylalanine or tryptophan, this likely comes from a read error. The chain has TRBV20-1 and TRBJ1-2; D is unresolved. The length of the CDR3 is 15 residues. The germline V gene encodes CDR1 DFQATT and CDR2 SNEGSKA (reference sequence). Trimming left V 5 bases short and J 0 bases short, with 16 bases between. The CDR3 sequence: CSAPPRQVANYGYTL. The CDR3 DNA follows: TGCAGTGCTCCCCCCCGGCAAGTTGCTAACTATGGCTACACCCTC.

This clonotype showed up many times. V gene TRBV10-3 combines with J gene TRBJ1-3; no clear D. V was pared by 7 bases and J by 0 bases, with 10 bases between. CDR1 and CDR2 from the germline V gene are ENHRY and SYGVKD. CDR3 length equals 14 residues. The CDR3 nucleotides read TGTGCCATCACCACGGACCTCTCTGGAAACACCATATATTTT. This translates into CAITTDLSGNTIYF.

This chain joins TRBV25-1 and TRBJ2-7, with D unclear. Germline CDR1 reads MGHDK; CDR2 reads SYGVNS. With 6 bases removed from V and 1 base from J, the gap between germline ends came to 16 bases. There are 15 residues in the CDR3. The CDR3 sequence is CASSQVTDLSYEQYF. The CDR3 DNA follows: TGTGCCAGCAGCCAGGTCACAGACCTATCCTACGAGCAGTACTTC.

This sequence joins TRBV20-1 and TRBJ1-1; D uncertain. Germline loops: CDR1 DFQATT, CDR2 SNEGSKA (reference sequence). CDR3 length: 14 residues. The ends were cut back, 3 bases at V and 6 bases at J, with 17 bases in the middle. CDR3: CSASASIIGAEAFF. The CDR3 DNA follows: TGCAGTGCTAGCGCTAGCATAATTGGGGCTGAAGCTTTCTTT.

This clonotype was picked up many times. This sequence joins TRBV6-5 and TRBJ1-2, with D perhaps TRBD1 (6 bases). CDR1 is MNHEY and CDR2 is SVGAGI in the germline V gene. There are 13 residues in the CDR3. Trimming removed 2 bases at V and 3 bases at J, with 7 bases between. This CDR3 is CASSYQGYYGYTF. The CDR3, as DNA: TGTGCCAGCAGTTACCAGGGGTACTATGGCTACACCTTC.